The rows below give T cell receptor beta chains drawn from one sample of a study of shared clonotypes between healthy human individuals. Using immunoSEQ multiplex PCR, the repertoire was profiled, and TCRdb retains in-frame clones only, with some absent. The sample lists around 2.5 million clones, 80% to 95% occurring once. The sequenced material came from naive CD4+ T cells from PBMCs. The receptors here all came from a man aged 18 to 35 in good health. Some clones in this sample may be carry-over from other donors' samples. CDR3s include the opening cysteine and the closing phenylalanine or tryptophan. D genes are given only for firm matches. Only part of the rows carry a size: once, few, many, or a class if the clone is expanded.

DNA | CDR3 | size | J | V | D
TGTGCCAGCAGCCGTTCATCCTACGAGCAGTACTTC | CASSRSSYEQYF | once | TRBJ2-7 | TRBV7-2 | -
TGTGCCAGCTCACCCGGACAGGACGACGAGCAGTACTTC | CASSPGQDDEQYF | - | TRBJ2-7 | TRBV18 | TRBD1
TGTGCCAGCAGCGGAGGGTTCGGGGAGCTGTTTTTT | CASSGGFGELFF | - | TRBJ2-2 | TRBV25-1 | -
TGTGCCATCAGTGGACAGGGGGCGCACACCGGGGAGCTGTTTTTT | CAISGQGAHTGELFF | few | TRBJ2-2 | TRBV10-3 | TRBD1
TGCGCCAGCAGCAACTTTCAGGGGACCGAAAACATTCAGTACTTC | CASSNFQGTENIQYF | - | TRBJ2-4 | TRBV5-1 | -
TGTGCCAGCAGCTTAGGGCAAGGGGCTTACAATCAGCCCCAGCATTTT | CASSLGQGAYNQPQHF | - | TRBJ1-5 | TRBV11-2 | -
TGTGCCAGCAGTAGGGACAGGGCTTATTCACCCCTCCACTTT | CASSRDRAYSPLHF | - | TRBJ1-6 | TRBV6-6 | TRBD1
TGTGCCAGCAACCAGGCAGGGGTCCACTCCTACGAGCAGTACTTC | CASNQAGVHSYEQYF | - | TRBJ2-7 | TRBV28 | -
TGCGCCAGCAGCCAACTAGGGCTAGCGGGAGATCAGTTCTTC | CASSQLGLAGDQFF | - | TRBJ2-1 | TRBV4-3 | TRBD2
TGTGCCAGCAGTTCCGCCGGTTACACTGAAGCTTTCTTT | CASSSAGYTEAFF | - | TRBJ1-1 | TRBV28 | -
TGTGCCAGCAGTTTAGGGCTAGCCACACTTTCCTACGAGCAGTACTTC | CASSLGLATLSYEQYF | few | TRBJ2-7 | TRBV28 | -
TGTGCCAGCACTGGAGGTAGGGCCTACGAGCAGTACTTC | CASTGGRAYEQYF | - | TRBJ2-7 | TRBV2 | -
TGCGCCAGCAGCCTGTGGGGCTCCTATAATTCACCCCTCCACTTT | CASSLWGSYNSPLHF | - | TRBJ1-6 | TRBV4-1 | -
TGTGCCAGCTCACTGCGGGACGGGAGCACAGATACGCAGTATTTT | CASSLRDGSTDTQYF | once | TRBJ2-3 | TRBV18 | -
TGTGCCAGCAGTTTAGGACAGGCTTTGATGGGTCAGCCCCAGCATTTT | CASSLGQALMGQPQHF | few | TRBJ1-5 | TRBV28 | TRBD1